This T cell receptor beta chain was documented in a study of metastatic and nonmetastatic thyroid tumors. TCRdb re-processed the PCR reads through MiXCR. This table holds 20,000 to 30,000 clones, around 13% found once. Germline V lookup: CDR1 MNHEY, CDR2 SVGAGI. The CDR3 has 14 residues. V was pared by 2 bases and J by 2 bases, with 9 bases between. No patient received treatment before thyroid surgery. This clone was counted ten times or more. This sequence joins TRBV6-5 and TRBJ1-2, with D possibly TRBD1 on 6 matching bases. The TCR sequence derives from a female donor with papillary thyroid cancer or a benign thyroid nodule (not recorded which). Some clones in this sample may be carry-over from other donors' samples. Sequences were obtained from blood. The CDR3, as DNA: TGTGCCAGCAGTTACGGGCAGGGGAACTATGGCTACACCTTC. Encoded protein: CASSYGQGNYGYTF.